The 6 T cell receptor beta chains below all came from one sample that was sequenced in a study of blood T cells in healthy people across ages. PCR was performed a second time for about 7 to 12 cycles using a sample-barcoded 5' primer and a J-beta primer mix. TCRdb re-called the 5' RACE reads with MiXCR, one entry per CDR3 protein. The sample carries 720,000 or so distinct CDR3 sequences, approximately 40% recorded once. Sequencing input: blood. The source is a man of 80 years or more in good health.

The chain carries TRBV6-5 and TRBJ2-3; D is tentatively TRBD1 or TRBD2 (10 bases each). The ends were cut back, 0 bases at V and 2 bases at J, with 24 bases in the middle. The CDR3 has 20 amino acids. Germline V gene data show CDR1 as MNHEY and CDR2 as SVGAGI. CDR3 protein: CASSYSGQGSSGGNTDTQYF. In nucleotides, the CDR3 is TGTGCCAGCAGTTACTCGGGACAGGGGTCTAGCGGGGGAAACACAGATACGCAGTATTTT.

This clonotype turned up a few times. This rearrangement joins TRBV27 to TRBJ1-3; D is perhaps TRBD1 (5 bases). CDR1 MNHEY and CDR2 SMNVEV come from the germline V gene (reference sequence). The V gene lost 2 bases and the J gene lost 3 bases, with 11 bases spanning the gap. The CDR3 extends over 15 amino acids. CDR3 sequence: CASSLQGMGGNTIYF. Written as DNA, the CDR3 is TGTGCCAGCAGTTTACAGGGAATGGGTGGAAACACCATATATTTT.

The J gene is TRBJ2-7, the V gene TRBV3-1; D is unclear. The germline V gene encodes CDR1 LGHDT and CDR2 YNNKEL (reference sequence). Trimming cost V 0 bases and J 7 bases, with 10 bases left between them. The CDR3 is 13 amino acids. The CDR3 nucleotides are TGTGCCAGCAGCCAAGATCAACGGAATGAGCAGTACTTC. It translates to CASSQDQRNEQYF.

The V call is TRBV6-2 or TRBV6-3, the J call TRBJ2-7, with D maybe TRBD2 (6 bases). Germline CDR1 reads MNHEY; CDR2 reads SVGEGT. V lost 4 bases to trimming and J lost 1 base, with 11 bases between them. The CDR3 has 14 amino acids. The CDR3 DNA reads TGTGCCAGCAGTTTCTGGGGGGTTTCCTACGAGCAGTACTTC. It specifies CASSFWGVSYEQYF.

This sequence joins TRBV10-1 and TRBJ2-1; D uncertain. V lost 2 bases and J 4 bases, leaving 9 bases between the germline ends. The CDR3 contains 14 residues. Germline CDR1 WNHNN, CDR2 SYGVQD (reference sequence). In DNA, the CDR3 is TGCGCCAGCAGTGAGGGTTCCGATTACAATGAGCAGTTCTTC. Protein sequence: CASSEGSDYNEQFF.

V is TRBV20-1 and J is TRBJ2-7, with 7 bases aligning to TRBD1. CDR3 size: 17 residues. Per germline, CDR1 DFQATT and CDR2 SNEGSKA (reference sequence). The junction had 18 bases not matched to a gene; V was cut back by 5 bases and J by 2 bases. The CDR3 bases are TGCAGTGCTTCCAGGACAGGACCAACTACAACCACCTACGAGCAGTACTTC. Residues: CSASRTGPTTTTYEQYF.